The rows below give T cell receptor beta chains drawn from one sample of a study of T cells in Graves' hyperthyroidism and ophthalmopathy. TCRdb re-derived calls from the multiplex PCR reads in MiXCR, one entry per CDR3 protein. In the table there are 540,000 or so distinct CDR3 sequences, around 45% of which are singletons. The sample consisted of peripheral blood or thyroid tissue (not recorded which). All receptors derive from an adult woman with Graves' disease, either hyperthyroidism or ophthalmopathy (not recorded which). Each CDR3 is given with its conserved first and last residue. The D gene is left open where the match is weak. The size field is filled for only some rows; it gives once, few, many or a size class.

J gene	clone size	V gene	D gene	CDR3 DNA	CDR3 protein
TRBJ1-6	-	TRBV19	-	TGTGCCAGTAGACTCCAGGGCTCCTATAATTCACCCCTCCACTTT	CASRLQGSYNSPLHF
TRBJ1-1	-	TRBV7-8	TRBD1	TGTGCCAGCAGCACAATGCACAGGGGAAGGGGCCCGAACACTGAAGCTTTCTTT	CASSTMHRGRGPNTEAFF
TRBJ1-5	-	TRBV20-1	-	TGCAGTGCTAAAGACCCGGGGGATCAGCCCCAGCATTTT	CSAKDPGDQPQHF
TRBJ2-5	once	TRBV7-2	TRBD1	TGTGCCAGCAGCGCCGGGACAGGGACCGGGATCCAGTACTTC	CASSAGTGTGIQYF
TRBJ1-4	once	TRBV20-1	TRBD1	TGCAGTGCTAGAGGACAGGGTAAACTGTTTTTT	CSARGQGKLFF
TRBJ1-5	-	TRBV12-3/TRBV12-4	-	TGTGCCAGCAGTTGGCCGCAGCCCCAGCATTTT	CASSWPQPQHF
TRBJ2-5	many	TRBV18	TRBD2	TGTGCCAGCTCACCCAAGCGGGATCAAGAGACCCAGTACTTC	CASSPKRDQETQYF
TRBJ2-7	-	TRBV2	-	TGTGCCAGCATGGGTGGGTACGAGCAGTACTTC	CASMGGYEQYF
TRBJ2-7	-	TRBV7-2	-	TGTGCCAGCGGGGGTAGCGGAAGCTCCTACGAGCAGTACTTC	CASGGSGSSYEQYF
TRBJ2-5	-	TRBV11-2	TRBD2	TGTGCCAGCAGCACCCGGGGGGGCGGACAAGAGACCCAGTACTTC	CASSTRGGGQETQYF
TRBJ2-7	many	TRBV5-1	TRBD2	TGCGCCAGCAGCTTGGCCCTAGCGGGGTCCTACGAGCAGTACTTC	CASSLALAGSYEQYF
TRBJ1-1	many	TRBV25-1	TRBD1	TGTGCCAGCAGTGTCTGGACAGGGGTCCTCACTGAAGCTTTCTTT	CASSVWTGVLTEAFF
TRBJ2-3	many	TRBV9	-	TGTGCCAGCAGCGTAGGCGGAAGCACAGATACGCAGTATTTT	CASSVGGSTDTQYF
TRBJ2-7	many	TRBV5-1	TRBD1	TGCGCCAGCAGCTCAACGGGACAGGGAGTTGGAGAGCAGTACTTC	CASSSTGQGVGEQYF
TRBJ2-7	-	TRBV29-1	TRBD1	TGCAGCTTGGCCGGGACAGGGCAATACGAGCAGTACTTC	CSLAGTGQYEQYF
TRBJ2-7	many	TRBV20-1	-	TGCAGTGCCCAAAATTGGGACACATCGTACTTGGTGCAGTACTTC	CSAQNWDTSYLVQYF
TRBJ1-2	many	TRBV6-5	-	TGTGCCAGCAGTTACTCACTCCGGGGGGGGGATGGCTACACCTTC	CASSYSLRGGDGYTF
TRBJ2-7	-	TRBV7-9	-	TGCGCCAGCAGCCAAGATCTGGTACGCTCCTACGAGCAGTACTTC	CASSQDLVRSYEQYF
TRBJ1-1	many	TRBV29-1	-	TGCAGCGTTGTTAGGGAGGGCACTGAAGCTTTCTTT	CSVVREGTEAFF
TRBJ1-1	-	TRBV20-1	TRBD1	TGCAGGATAGACAGGGGGACAGGAATGAACACTGAAGCTTTCTTT	CRIDRGTGMNTEAFF
TRBJ2-2	many	TRBV2	-	TGTGCCAGCAGTGATGGCATGCGCCCATTTACCGGGGAGCTGTTTTTT	CASSDGMRPFTGELFF
TRBJ1-5	many	TRBV20-1	-	TGCAGTTCCCTCGGGGGGGATCAGCCCCAGCATTTT	CSSLGGDQPQHF
TRBJ1-1	-	TRBV6-5	-	TGTGCCAGCAGTACCGGGGTAATGGTTACGGTCGGCACTGAAGCTTTCTTT	CASSTGVMVTVGTEAFF
TRBJ2-7	many	TRBV27	TRBD1	TGTGCCACTCGGACAGGGGGCTACGAGCAGTACTTC	CATRTGGYEQYF
TRBJ1-4	many	TRBV2	-	TGTGCCAGCACCACGGACAGTCCGGCTAATGAAAAACTGTTTTTT	CASTTDSPANEKLFF
TRBJ1-1	-	TRBV7-9	TRBD1	TGTGCCAGCAGAAACAGGGGATCTGAAGCTTTCTTT	CASRNRGSEAFF
TRBJ1-2	-	TRBV5-1	-	TGCGCCAGCAGCATGGACGGGGAGCGACTAGGCTATGGCTACACCTTC	CASSMDGERLGYGYTF
TRBJ2-7	many	TRBV5-4	TRBD2	TGTGCCAGCAGCTTGGTCCTAGCGGGAGTGTTCTACGAGCAGTACTTC	CASSLVLAGVFYEQYF
TRBJ2-7	many	TRBV11-2	-	TGTGCCAGCAGCTTAGCGGGCAGGGATAGTGACGAGCAGTACTTC	CASSLAGRDSDEQYF
TRBJ2-7	many	TRBV5-1	-	TGCGCCAGCAGCTTGGAAGGGGAGCAGTACTTC	CASSLEGEQYF
TRBJ1-5	few	TRBV7-2	-	TGTGCCAGCAGCTTAAGGGCAGAACTTAGCAATCAGCCCCAGCATTTT	CASSLRAELSNQPQHF
TRBJ1-5	-	TRBV9	-	TGTGCCAGCAGCGAGACTAGCGGGGGGTATGACAATCAGCCCCAGCATTTT	CASSETSGGYDNQPQHF
TRBJ2-7	many	TRBV20-1	TRBD2	TGCAGTGCTCTCGGACTAGCGGGAGTAGGAACCTACGAGCAGTACTTC	CSALGLAGVGTYEQYF
TRBJ1-2	once	TRBV15	-	TGTGCCACCAGCAGTCCCTCAAGCGGGAGGGCTAGTTTTGATGGCTACACCTTC	CATSSPSSGRASFDGYTF
TRBJ2-2	many	TRBV7-2	-	TGTGCCAGCAGCTTAGTCCACGGAAACACCGGGGAGCTGTTTTTT	CASSLVHGNTGELFF
TRBJ2-7	many	TRBV14	TRBD2	TGTGCCAGCAGCCGAGCGGGAGGGCTCGCCTACGAGCAGTACTTC	CASSRAGGLAYEQYF
TRBJ2-2	-	TRBV11-2	-	TGTGCCAGCAGCTTAGGACCGGTTAACACCGGGGAGCTGTTTTTT	CASSLGPVNTGELFF